This T cell receptor (beta chain) comes out of a study of blood T cell repertoires in COVID-19. Study-level information: The United States, Italy and Spain were the sources of the acute and convalescent COVID-19 samples. T cells, B-cell-depleted T cells, or PBMCs provided the cDNA or gDNA that served as material.

Researchers sorted participants into cohorts using their self-reported clinical history. Germline CDR1 MNHEY, CDR2 SMNVEV (reference sequence). V dropped 2 bases and J dropped 2; count of bases not matched to a gene: 5. The CDR3 is 16 residues long. The data were produced by immunoSEQ multiplex PCR, yet TCRdb's version contains in-frame clones alone and is incomplete. The table records 300,000 to 350,000 clones, around 86% of them present only once. J is TRBJ2-3 and V is TRBV27, with 9 bases fitting TRBD1. The clonotype comes from a woman aged 35 to 49 with acute COVID-19. Sequenced input: PBMCs or T cells enriched from blood (not recorded which). The CDR3 region is CASSLTGTGYTDTQYF. DNA of the CDR3: TGTGCCAGCAGTTTAACCGGGACAGGGTACACAGATACGCAGTATTTT.